One and the same sample provided the 2 T cell receptor delta chains below, sequenced in a study of gamma-delta chains in newborns, infants, children. TCRdb reanalyzed the reads using CATT. Found here are 15,000 or so delta-chain clones, roughly 7.3% of them singletons; the top ten hold more than 20%. The source material was blood. The receptors come from a child who was a newborn, infant or young child, either healthy, febrile or measles-vaccinated (not recorded which).

The chain is built from TRDV2 and TRDJ1; 8 bases fit TRDD3. The CDR3 extends over 14 amino acids. With V trimmed by 3 bases and J by 2 bases, 4 bases remained unmatched. Germline values: CDR1 GEAIGNYY, CDR2 EKD. The chain's CDR3 is CACDGWGKTDKLIF. The DNA for the CDR3 is TGTGCCTGTGACGGCTGGGGGAAGACCGATAAACTCATCTTT.

This clone was observed a handful of times. In the same sample, other DNA sequences code for this CDR3. The chain is built from TRDV2 and TRDJ2, with TRDD3 identical over 10 bases. V was pared by 1 base and J by 0 bases, with 16 bases of the junction left unmatched. Germline V gives CDR1 GEAIGNYY, CDR2 EKD. The CDR3 covers 21 residues. In DNA form, the CDR3 reads TGTGCCTGTGACACTGGGGGATACTTCGATACGGGAATAGCTTTGACAGCACAACTCTTCTTT. It yields the protein CACDTGGYFDTGIALTAQLFF.